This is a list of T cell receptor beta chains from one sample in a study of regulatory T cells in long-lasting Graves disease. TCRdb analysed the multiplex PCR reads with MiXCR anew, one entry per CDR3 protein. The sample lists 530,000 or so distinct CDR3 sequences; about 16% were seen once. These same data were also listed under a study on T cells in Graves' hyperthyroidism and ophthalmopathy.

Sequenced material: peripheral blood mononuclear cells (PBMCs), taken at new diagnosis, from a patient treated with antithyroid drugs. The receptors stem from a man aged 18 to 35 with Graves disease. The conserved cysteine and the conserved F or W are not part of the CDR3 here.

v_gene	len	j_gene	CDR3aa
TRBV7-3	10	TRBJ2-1	ASGVTYNEQF
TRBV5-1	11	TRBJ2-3	ASSLEGTDTQY
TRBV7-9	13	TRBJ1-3	ASRDDSVSGNTIY
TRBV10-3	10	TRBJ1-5	AISQENQPQH
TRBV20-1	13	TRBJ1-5	SAQEGFVFAQPQH
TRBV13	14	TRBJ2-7	ASSSELAGGIYEQY
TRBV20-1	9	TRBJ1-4	SAREGEKLF
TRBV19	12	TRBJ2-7	ASSIVAGVYEQY
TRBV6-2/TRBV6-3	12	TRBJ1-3	ASSSGGPGNTIY
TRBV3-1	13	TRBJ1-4	ASSQGPGANEKLF
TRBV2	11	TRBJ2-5	ASRETGLETQY
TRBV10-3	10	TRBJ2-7	AISESRIEQY
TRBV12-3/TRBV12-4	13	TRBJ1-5	ASSFGQGSYQPQH
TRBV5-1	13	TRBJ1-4	ASSSLSGGNEKLF
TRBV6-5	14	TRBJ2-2	ASSYSLQPNTGELF
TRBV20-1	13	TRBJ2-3	SAREVAVMTDTQY
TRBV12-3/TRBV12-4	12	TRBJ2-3	ASSPGRNSDTQY
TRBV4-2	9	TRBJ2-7	ASSQGGALY
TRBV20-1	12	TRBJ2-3	SARVPTGTDTQY
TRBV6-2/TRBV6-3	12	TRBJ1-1	ASSDLGLNTEAF
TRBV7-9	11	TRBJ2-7	ASSIPPRYEQY
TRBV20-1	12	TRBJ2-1	SARRLASYNEQF
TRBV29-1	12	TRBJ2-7	SVGGQGNTYEQY
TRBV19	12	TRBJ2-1	ASSVAGVFNEQF
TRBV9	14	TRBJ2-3	ASSAPRAGGADTQY
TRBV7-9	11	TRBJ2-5	ASSFSGGETQY
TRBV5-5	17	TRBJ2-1	ASSLAGLAGGLGDNEQF
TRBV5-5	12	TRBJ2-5	ASSSTGIQETQY
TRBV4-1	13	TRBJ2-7	ASSIAGTGDYEQY
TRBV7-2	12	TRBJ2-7	ASSLMREIYEQY
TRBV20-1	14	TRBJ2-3	SARGGTEGLSDTQY
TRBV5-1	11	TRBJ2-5	ASSLEGGETQY
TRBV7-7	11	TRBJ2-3	ASSLARQGTQY
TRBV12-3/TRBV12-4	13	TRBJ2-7	ASSFYSGRAYEQY
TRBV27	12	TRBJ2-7	ASSRRQGGGEQY
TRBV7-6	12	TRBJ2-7	ASSRDRAAHEQY
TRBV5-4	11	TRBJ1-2	ASSWVGGYGYT
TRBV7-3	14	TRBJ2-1	ASSQLAGLSYNEQF
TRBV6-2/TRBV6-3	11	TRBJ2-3	ASSEKEVDTQY
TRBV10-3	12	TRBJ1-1	AISGGGGYTEAF
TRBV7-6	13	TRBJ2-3	ASSYSGTSTDTQY
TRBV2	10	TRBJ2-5	ASSEILETQY
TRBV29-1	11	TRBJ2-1	SGVAGGYNEQF
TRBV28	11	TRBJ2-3	ASTSPQLDTQY
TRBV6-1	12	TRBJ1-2	ASSEEAGVYGYT
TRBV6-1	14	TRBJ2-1	ASSELGTGKNNEQF
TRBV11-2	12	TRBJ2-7	ASSLVTNSYAQY
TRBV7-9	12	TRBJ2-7	ASSPTGTMNEQY
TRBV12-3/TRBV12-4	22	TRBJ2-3	ASSHFTRGVRGSEAYPSTDTQY
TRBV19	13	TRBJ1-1	ASSGGPGRNTEAF
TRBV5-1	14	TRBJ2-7	ASRRETSATSYEQY
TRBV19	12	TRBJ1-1	ASSFAGAGTEAF
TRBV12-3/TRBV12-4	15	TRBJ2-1	ASKIRLLAGAHNEQF
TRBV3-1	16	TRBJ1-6	ASSQVLTLSSYNSPLH
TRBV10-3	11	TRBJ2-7	ATGTSSSYEQY
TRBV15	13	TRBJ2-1	ATSTEGDSYNEQF
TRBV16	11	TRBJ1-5	ASSLRRGQPQH
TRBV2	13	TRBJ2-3	ASSDLRISTDTQY
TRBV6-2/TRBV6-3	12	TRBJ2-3	ASSYDRVTDTQY